This T cell receptor (beta chain) is from a study of blood T cells in healthy people across ages. In its sample, this clonotype was seen a few times. It was with a sample-barcoded 5' primer and a J-beta primer mix that a second PCR of about 7 to 12 cycles was run. The template-switch adaptor was a 5' adaptor with 12 random nucleotides. It tagged each cDNA molecule. MiXCR, run by TCRdb on the 5' RACE reads, gives a single entry per CDR3 protein. The sample contains hundreds of thousands of distinct CDR3 sequences, around 24% of which appear only once. V lost 3 bases and J lost 7; bases outside the gene matches: 8. The CDR3 covers 16 residues. The same sample was also studied in work on T cells of mothers and their children. That work contributes: The study sampled a few healthy Caucasian mothers and their six children.

This receptor was obtained from a boy younger than 18 in good health. Sequencing was carried out using blood. The chain recombines TRBV12-3 or TRBV12-4 with TRBJ2-2, with 10 nucleotides matching TRBD1. CDR3 amino acids: CASSLATGGVNGELFF. CDR3 sequence (DNA): TGTGCCAGCAGTTTGGCGACAGGGGGCGTTAACGGGGAGCTGTTTTTT.